The 25 T cell receptor beta chains presented below share a single source sample, sequenced in a study of T cell responses to AZD1222 COVID-19 vaccine. The method was immunoSEQ multiplex PCR; TCRdb's version includes in-frame clones alone and lacks a portion of them. The table shows roughly 120,000 clones, with 88% occurring only once. The sequencing used peripheral blood, collected on day 0 of AZD1222 vaccination. The source of these receptors is an adult in good health.

The V and J genes are TRBV19 and TRBJ1-4; 7 bases fit TRBD1. Germline V gene sequence: CDR1 LNHDA, CDR2 SQIVND (reference sequence). The CDR3 consists of 19 residues. V was pared by 5 bases and J by 4 bases, with 19 bases of the junction left unmatched. The CDR3 DNA sequence: TGTGCCAGTAGTCTCCGCCGGGACAGCGGGGTAGGGAATAATGAAAAACTGTTTTTT. This gives the protein CASSLRRDSGVGNNEKLFF. The full variable domain, rest sourced from reference TRBV19 and TRBJ1-4, is DGGITQSPKYLFRKEGQNVTLSCEQNLNHDAMYWYRQDPGQGLRLIYYSQIVNDFQKGDIAEGYSVSREKKESFPLTVTSAQKNPTAFYLCASSLRRDSGVGNNEKLFFGSGTQLSVL.

The chain couples TRBV13 to TRBJ1-2; the D gene is possibly TRBD1 (6 bases). The CDR3 loop spans 15 amino acids. V shed 1 base and J shed 6 bases, with 15 bases lying between them. Germline lookup yields CDR1 PRHDT and CDR2 FYEKMQ (reference sequence). The CDR3 sequence is CASSLAFPGDDGYTF. The CDR3 bases are TGTGCCAGCAGCTTAGCCTTCCCAGGGGACGATGGCTACACCTTC.

The chain uses TRBV7-2 and TRBJ1-2; perhaps TRBD1 as D (5 bases). Trimming cost V 4 bases and J 6 bases, with 21 bases left between them. This CDR3 spans 16 amino acids. Germline CDR1 is SGHTA and CDR2 is FQGNSA. The CDR3 reads CASSSYEAREMDGYTF. Written as DNA, the CDR3 is TGTGCCAGCAGCTCCTACGAAGCCAGGGAAATGGATGGCTACACCTTC.

This clone was observed once. V and J are TRBV6-1 and TRBJ2-1, with D possibly TRBD2 on 6 matching bases. Germline values: CDR1 MNHNS, CDR2 SASEGT. This CDR3 has 17 residues. V was shortened by 3 bases and J by 7 bases, with 22 bases between the two germline ends. The CDR3 DNA sequence: TGTGCCAGCAGTGAGCCCCTGGGGGGACGATATAGTAATGAGCAGTTCTTC. Amino acids: CASSEPLGGRYSNEQFF.

The chain joins TRBV9 to TRBJ1-2; D unclear. The CDR3 is 14 amino acids. Looked up from germline, CDR1 is SGDLS and CDR2 is YYNGEE. V lost 3 bases and J lost 4, with 13 bases in between. The CDR3 here is CASSAGWVAYGYTF. The CDR3 nucleotides are TGTGCCAGCAGCGCAGGCTGGGTGGCCTATGGCTACACCTTC.

The J gene is TRBJ1-1, the V gene TRBV5-1, with a possible D match to TRBD1 (5 bases). CDR1 SGHRS and CDR2 YFSETQ come from the germline V gene. This CDR3 has 16 residues. Trimming took off 0 bases at V and 5 bases at J, with 17 bases between the two ends. The CDR3 reads CASSLAFGHGGTEAFF. CDR3 bases: TGCGCCAGCAGCTTGGCCTTTGGACACGGGGGGACTGAAGCTTTCTTT.

The chain joins TRBV7-8 to TRBJ2-7; 7 nucleotides agree with TRBD2. Germline V gene sequence: CDR1 SGHVS, CDR2 FQNEAQ. The junction had 5 bases not matched to a gene; V was cut back by 1 base and J by 5 bases. CDR3 size: 14 residues. The CDR3 reads CASSLVSLADEQYF. CDR3 DNA: TGTGCCAGCAGCTTAGTATCCCTAGCGGACGAGCAGTACTTC. The full variable domain, completed using reference TRBV7-8 and TRBJ2-7, is GAGVSQSPRYKVAKRGQDVALRCDPISGHVSLFWYQQALGQGPEFLTYFQNEAQLDKSGLPSDRFFAERPEGSVSTLKIQRTQQEDSAVYLCASSLVSLADEQYFGPGTRLTVT.

The J gene is TRBJ2-3, the V gene TRBV4-2, with TRBD2 matching 9 bases. The CDR3 runs 18 residues. J was trimmed by 2 bases and V by 4 bases; bases with no gene match: 13. Germline-derived CDR1 and CDR2 are LGHNA and YNFKEQ. Written as DNA, the CDR3 is TGTGCCAGCAGCCCAGAGCGGGGGGCCATTCTCACCACAGATACGCAGTATTTT. Protein sequence: CASSPERGAILTTDTQYF.

This clone has only one observation. The chain uses TRBV5-8 and TRBJ1-3, with D uncertain. Trimming pared 0 bases from V and 2 bases from J, leaving 9 bases between. The CDR3 loop spans 15 amino acids. Germline V gene data show CDR1 as SGHTS and CDR2 as YDEGEE. CDR3 protein: CASSLARTPGNTIYF. CDR3 DNA sequence: TGTGCCAGCAGCTTGGCGCGGACTCCTGGAAACACCATATATTTT. The variable domain in full, completed from reference TRBV5-8 and TRBJ1-3, reads EAGVTQSPTHLIKTRGQQATLRCSPISGHTSVYWYQQALGLGLQFLLWYDEGEERNRGNFPPRFSGRQFPNYSSELNVNALELEDSALYLCASSLARTPGNTIYFGEGSWLTVV.

The CDR3 DNA reads as TGCAGCGTTGATGAGGGAGAGGGCACAGATACGCAGTATTTT. This gives the protein CSVDEGEGTDTQYF. V is TRBV29-1 and J is TRBJ2-3; perhaps TRBD2 as D (5 bases). Trimming cost V 3 bases and J 1 base, with 11 bases left between them. This CDR3 comprises 14 residues. Germline V CDR1 and CDR2: SQVTM, ANQGSEA.

V usage is TRBV2 and J usage is TRBJ1-3; D might be TRBD1 (6 bases). The V end lost 6 bases, the J end lost 4 bases, and 13 bases lay between the germline ends. The CDR3 covers 14 residues. CDR1 is SNHLY, CDR2 FYNNEI, per germline. CDR3 nucleotides: TGTGCCAGCAGAACAGGGAGCCTCGGAAACACCATATATTTT. It is translated as CASRTGSLGNTIYF.

This chain joins TRBV6-2 or TRBV6-3 and TRBJ1-2, with 10 bases that match TRBD1. After removal of 4 bases from V and 8 bases from J, the junction contained 10 bases not matched to a gene. Germline V gene lookup returns CDR1 MNHEY and CDR2 SVGEGT. The CDR3 covers 15 residues. The CDR3 region is CASSSTGTGVRGYTF. In DNA, the CDR3 is TGTGCCAGCAGTTCCACTGGGACAGGGGTTCGGGGCTACACCTTC.

The chain recombines TRBV5-4 with TRBJ2-5, with 7 bases lining up with TRBD2. The CDR3 consists of 14 residues. Germline CDR1 SGHNT, CDR2 YYREEE (reference sequence). Trimming cost V 0 bases and J 3 bases; bases outside gene matches: 2. CDR3 bases: TGTGCCAGCAGCTTGGAGGGGACTAAAGAGACCCAGTACTTC. This encodes CASSLEGTKETQYF.

The CDR3 is CASSPQGQTTGTEAFF. CDR3 DNA sequence: TGTGCCAGCTCACCACAGGGACAGACGACGGGCACTGAAGCTTTCTTT. V and J are TRBV18 and TRBJ1-1, with 7 bases lining up with TRBD1. The V and J ends lost 1 base and 4 bases, in that order; junction bases with no gene match: 9. This CDR3 comprises 16 residues. CDR1 KGHSH and CDR2 LQKENI come from the germline V gene.

The chain is built from TRBV7-9 and TRBJ1-1; 8 bases agree with TRBD1. J gave up 6 bases and V 0 bases, and 12 bases lay outside the gene matches. The CDR3 spans 17 residues. Germline V gene sequence: CDR1 SEHNR, CDR2 FQNEAQ (reference sequence). The CDR3 DNA reads as TGTGCCAGCAGCTTAGCGCATGGAGGACAGGGAATCTCTGAAGCTTTCTTT. Protein: CASSLAHGGQGISEAFF.

This rearrangement joins TRBV9 to TRBJ2-7; D is undetermined. CDR1 is SGDLS and CDR2 is YYNGEE in the germline V gene. Trimming removed 0 bases from V and 2 bases from J, with 9 bases in between. The CDR3 extends over 14 amino acids. The CDR3 DNA is TGTGCCAGCAGCGTAGGACTTCCGGCCTACGAGCAGTACTTC. Residues: CASSVGLPAYEQYF.

The chain carries TRBV7-9 and TRBJ1-5, with D maybe TRBD1 (5 bases). V dropped 4 bases and J dropped 7 bases, with 11 bases sitting between them. Per the germline V gene, CDR1 is SEHNR and CDR2 is FQNEAQ (reference sequence). The CDR3 totals 13 residues. The CDR3 DNA reads as TGTGCCAGCAGCTCCCAGGGCTGGCAGCCCCAGCATTTT. Translated, it gives CASSSQGWQPQHF.

V gene TRBV5-4 combines with J gene TRBJ2-1; the D is unclear. Germline V gives CDR1 SGHNT, CDR2 YYREEE (reference sequence). The V end lost 0 bases, the J end lost 6 bases, and 10 bases lay between the germline ends. The CDR3 spans 14 residues. CDR3 nucleotides: TGTGCCAGCAGCTTGGTAGGGAACCGCAATGAGCAGTTCTTC. The encoded protein is CASSLVGNRNEQFF.

The gene calls are TRBV10-3 and TRBJ1-3; 9 nucleotides line up with TRBD1. Looked up from germline, CDR1 is ENHRY and CDR2 is SYGVKD. This CDR3 has 15 amino acids. V trimming: 0 bases; J trimming: 8 bases; junction bases outside the gene matches: 5. The CDR3 sequence: CAISESGTGSDTIYF. For the CDR3, the DNA is TGTGCCATCAGTGAGTCCGGGACAGGGTCGGACACCATATATTTT.

The chain combines TRBV5-5 with TRBJ1-1; D call uncertain. The CDR3 runs 13 residues. Trimming shortened V by 4 bases and J by 0 bases, and 7 bases separated the two germline ends. Germline CDR1 reads SGHKS; CDR2 reads YYEKEE (reference sequence). CDR3 DNA: TGTGCCAGCAGCCCCGGGATGAACACTGAAGCTTTCTTT. This encodes CASSPGMNTEAFF. Combining the CDR3 with reference TRBV5-5 and TRBJ1-1 gives the whole variable domain DAGVTQSPTHLIKTRGQQVTLRCSPISGHKSVSWYQQVLGQGPQFIFQYYEKEERGRGNFPDRFSARQFPNYSSELNVNALLLGDSALYLCASSPGMNTEAFFGQGTRLTVV.

CDR3 residues: CASSDAGGGGYTF. In nucleotides, the CDR3 is TGTGCCAGCAGTGATGCCGGAGGGGGGGGCTACACCTTC. The rearrangement uses TRBV25-1 and TRBJ1-2; a possible D gene is TRBD1 (6 bases). The CDR3 is 13 residues long. Germline V gene data show CDR1 as MGHDK and CDR2 as SYGVNS. The V end was cut by 3 bases, the J end by 8 bases, with 13 bases between.

In its sample, this clone was seen a few times. CDR3 sequence (DNA): TGTGCCAGCAGCTCCCAGTCGGGCAACACCATATATTTT. Amino acid sequence: CASSSQSGNTIYF. The chain joins TRBV13 to TRBJ1-3; D gene uncertain. Germline V gives CDR1 PRHDT, CDR2 FYEKMQ (reference sequence). The CDR3 is 13 amino acids. V was pared by 4 bases and J by 7 bases, with 11 bases between.

There are a few counts of this clone. The V call is TRBV29-1, the J call TRBJ2-5, with TRBD1 identical over 9 bases. The V and J ends lost 5 bases and 5 bases, in that order; junction bases with no gene match: 9. Germline V CDR1 and CDR2: SQVTM, ANQGSEA. CDR3 size: 14 residues. CDR3 nucleotide sequence: TGCAGCGTTAGGGGACAGGGCATAGGGGAGACCCAGTACTTC. Protein sequence: CSVRGQGIGETQYF.

The chain uses TRBV7-2 and TRBJ1-1; D not resolved. The CDR3 totals 14 residues. V lost 0 bases and J lost 2, with 7 bases in between. Per the germline V gene, CDR1 is SGHTA and CDR2 is FQGNSA. CDR3 loop: CASSLATANTEAFF. The CDR3 DNA follows: TGTGCCAGCAGCTTAGCCACGGCAAACACTGAAGCTTTCTTT. The full variable domain, its missing parts supplied by reference TRBV7-2 and TRBJ1-1, is GAGVSQSPSNKVTEKGKDVELRCDPISGHTALYWYRQSLGQGLEFLIYFQGNSAPDKSGLPSDRFSAERTGGSVSTLTIQRTQQEDSAVYLCASSLATANTEAFFGQGTRLTVV.

In its sample, this clone was seen a few times. The chain couples TRBV2 to TRBJ2-2; the match to TRBD1 covers 9 bases. The CDR3 length is 14 residues. The germline CDR1 and CDR2 sequences are SNHLY and FYNNEI. V gave up 7 bases and J gave up 5 bases; unmatched junction bases: 5. The CDR3 loop reads CASKGQGRTGELFF. The CDR3 DNA sequence: TGTGCCAGCAAGGGACAGGGTAGGACCGGGGAGCTGTTTTTT.